Shown below are 26 T cell receptor beta chains from a single sample sequenced in a study of identical twins. TCRdb reprocessed the 5' RACE reads with MiXCR, giving one entry per CDR3 protein. The data show a few hundred thousand distinct CDR3 sequences, less than 20% seen once. What was sequenced was naive T cells sorted from blood. The origin of the receptors is a man in his forties or fifties in good health.

Ten or more counts support this clonotype. The chain links TRBV5-5 to TRBJ2-7, with 8 nucleotides matching TRBD1. Trimming cost V 0 bases and J 0 bases; bases outside gene matches: 5. Germline CDR1 SGHKS, CDR2 YYEKEE (reference sequence). The CDR3 loop spans 16 amino acids. In nucleotides, the CDR3 is TGTGCCAGCAGCTTGGGGGACAGGCCTCCCTCCTACGAGCAGTACTTC. It codes for CASSLGDRPPSYEQYF.

The chain couples TRBV5-5 to TRBJ2-7; TRBD1 is a possible D gene (6 bases). V was shortened by 0 bases and J by 4 bases, with 17 bases between the two germline ends. CDR3 length: 16 amino acids. CDR1 is SGHKS and CDR2 is YYEKEE in the germline V gene (reference sequence). The CDR3 sequence: CASSLEGSGHNYEQYF. The CDR3 nucleotides are TGTGCCAGCAGCTTGGAAGGGTCGGGACATAATTACGAGCAGTACTTC.

On this clonotype: No conserved phenylalanine or tryptophan ends this CDR3, so it is likely a read error. The DNA is left out, because the CDR3 cannot be placed on it with certainty; the CDR3 is given as TCRdb lists it. This chain links TRBV6-1 with TRBJ2-3. The germline V gene has CDR1 MNHNS and CDR2 SASEGT. The CDR3 is made up of 8 amino acids, end residues included. The CDR3 region is CASDRIGL.

This rearrangement joins TRBV6-1 to TRBJ1-1, with D tentatively TRBD1 (5 bases). Trimming removed 6 bases from V and 4 bases from J, with 12 bases in between. This CDR3 has 13 residues. Germline V lookup: CDR1 MNHNS, CDR2 SASEGT. The CDR3 is CASRPGGGTEAFF. The CDR3 DNA is TGTGCCAGCAGACCGGGGGGGGGCACTGAAGCTTTCTTT.

This clonotype was seen at least ten times. The rearrangement joins TRBV12-3 or TRBV12-4 to TRBJ2-5, with 10 positions matching TRBD1. This CDR3 contains 14 residues. V lost 5 bases to trimming and J lost 4 bases; unmatched junction nucleotides: 4. CDR3 loop: CASSRQGALETQYF. CDR3 DNA: TGTGCCAGCAGTCGACAGGGGGCCTTAGAGACCCAGTACTTC.

J is TRBJ1-5 and V is TRBV27; the match to TRBD1 covers 9 bases. The CDR3 extends over 16 amino acids. Losses at the gene ends were 3 bases for V and 4 bases for J; bases not matched to a gene: 7. Germline assignment: CDR1 MNHEY and CDR2 SMNVEV (reference sequence). In DNA form, the CDR3 reads TGTGCCAGCAGTTTGGGCCGGGACAGGGTAAATCAGCCCCAGCATTTT. Protein sequence: CASSLGRDRVNQPQHF.

V usage is TRBV24-1 and J usage is TRBJ2-5, with D hard to call. The germline CDR1 and CDR2 sequences are KGHDR and SFDVKD. The CDR3 spans 15 residues. V was clipped by 1 base and J by 0 bases, with 8 bases between them. The CDR3 DNA reads TGTGCCACCAGTGATTTTGGCCAGCACCAAGAGACCCAGTACTTC. It is translated as CATSDFGQHQETQYF.

The gene calls are TRBV7-9 and TRBJ2-3; TRBD2 aligns across 7 bases. V was pared by 7 bases and J by 5 bases, with 6 bases of the junction left unmatched. The CDR3 totals 13 residues. The germline V gene has CDR1 SEHNR and CDR2 FQNEAQ (reference sequence). In DNA, the CDR3 is TGTGCCAGCACCAGCGGGAACAGAGATACGCAGTATTTT. It codes for CASTSGNRDTQYF.

In this sample, this clonotype turned up a few times. The genes are TRBV25-1 and TRBJ1-2, with 9 positions matching TRBD1. Trimming cost V 6 bases and J 2 bases; bases outside gene matches: 4. Germline CDR1 MGHDK, CDR2 SYGVNS. This CDR3 region has 14 residues. The CDR3 protein is CASRPTGGNYGYTF. The CDR3 DNA reads as TGTGCCAGCAGACCGACAGGGGGAAACTATGGCTACACCTTC.

This clonotype was counted a few times. This rearrangement joins TRBV13 to TRBJ2-1, with D hard to call. V shed 4 bases and J shed 13 bases, with 11 bases lying between them. From germline, CDR1 is PRHDT and CDR2 FYEKMQ (reference sequence). This CDR3 is built from 11 residues. The CDR3: CASSSIADQFF. The CDR3 DNA reads TGTGCCAGCAGCTCCATCGCGGACCAGTTCTTC.

The CDR3 coding sequence is TGCAGTGCTAGTTCTCGGGACAAATATAGCACAGATACGCAGTATTTT. Translation: CSASSRDKYSTDTQYF. The chain recombines TRBV20-1 with TRBJ2-3; maybe TRBD1 (6 bases). The V gene's germline CDR1 is DFQATT and CDR2 SNEGSKA (reference sequence). CDR3 length: 16 residues. The germline V and J ends were trimmed by 3 bases and 0 bases, with 16 bases remaining between them.

The chain carries TRBV7-9 and TRBJ1-1, with 9 bases that match TRBD1. The CDR3 runs to 15 residues. The ends lost 5 bases at V and 1 base at J; junction bases unmatched: 5. Germline V gives CDR1 SEHNR, CDR2 FQNEAQ (reference sequence). The CDR3 bases are TGTGCCAGCAGCCATCGGACAGGGGAGAACACTGAAGCTTTCTTT. Translating it yields CASSHRTGENTEAFF.

J is TRBJ2-7 and V is TRBV5-6; D is perhaps TRBD1 (6 bases). Looked up from germline, CDR1 is SGHDT and CDR2 is YYEEEE. The CDR3 is 15 amino acids. Deletions cut 1 base from V and 3 bases from J, with 14 bases between. CDR3 in amino acids: CASSLFRDTFYEQYF. In DNA form, the CDR3 reads TGTGCCAGCAGCTTGTTTAGGGACACCTTCTACGAGCAGTACTTC.

The chain is built from TRBV29-1 and TRBJ2-3, with D unresolved. The germline gives CDR1 SQVTM, CDR2 ANQGSEA. V was shortened by 1 base and J by 2 bases, with 7 bases between the two germline ends. The CDR3 has 13 residues. CDR3: CSVEGRTTDTQYF. Written as DNA, the CDR3 is TGCAGCGTTGAAGGGCGGACCACAGATACGCAGTATTTT.

The chain joins TRBV11-3 to TRBJ2-1, with unresolved D. The CDR3 totals 13 residues. Germline-derived CDR1 and CDR2 are SGHNT and YENEEA. The V and J ends lost 8 bases and 5 bases respectively, with 13 bases between them. The CDR3 DNA sequence: TGTGCCAGCGGCCGAGGCACGGACAATGAGCAGTTCTTC. This translates into CASGRGTDNEQFF.

The chain links TRBV6-2 or TRBV6-3 to TRBJ2-5; D possibly corresponds to TRBD1 (5 bases). Germline values: CDR1 MNHEY, CDR2 SVGEGT. Trimming took off 2 bases at V and 1 base at J, with 11 bases between the two ends. This CDR3 spans 15 amino acids. The CDR3 loop is CASSYGLGPQETQYF. CDR3 DNA: TGTGCCAGCAGTTACGGTCTGGGGCCCCAAGAGACCCAGTACTTC.

This clonotype was observed a handful of times. This rearrangement joins TRBV7-2 to TRBJ2-4, with 9 bases fitting TRBD2. CDR1 is SGHTA and CDR2 is FQGNSA in the germline V gene. The CDR3 runs to 14 residues. Trimming at V came to 4 bases and at J to 4 bases, leaving 2 bases not matched to a gene. The CDR3 region is CASSSTSGKNIQYF. The DNA for the CDR3 is TGTGCCAGCAGCTCGACTAGCGGAAAAAACATTCAGTACTTC.

The chain employs TRBV12-3 or TRBV12-4 and TRBJ1-6; TRBD1 might be the D (5 bases). Deletions cut 5 bases from V and 5 bases from J, with 10 bases between. The CDR3 is made up of 14 amino acids. CDR3 loop: CASSAGTNNSPLHF. The CDR3 DNA sequence: TGTGCCAGCAGTGCCGGGACCAATAATTCACCCCTCCACTTT.

The chain recombines TRBV12-3 or TRBV12-4 with TRBJ2-1; D gene ambiguous. Between the trimmed V and J ends, which lost 7 bases and 0 bases, there was a span of 16 bases. This CDR3 contains 16 residues. The DNA for the CDR3 is TGTGCCAGCACCCCCCTTTTCCCGAGCTCCTACAATGAGCAGTTCTTC. Amino acids: CASTPLFPSSYNEQFF.

The rearrangement joins TRBV7-2 to TRBJ2-1, with 8 bases lining up with TRBD1. Germline V gene sequence: CDR1 SGHTA, CDR2 FQGNSA. The CDR3 totals 16 residues. V gave up 5 bases and J gave up 1 base; unmatched junction bases: 7. The CDR3 coding sequence is TGTGCCAGCAGCCCGACGACAGGGGTGTCCTACAATGAGCAGTTCTTC. It specifies CASSPTTGVSYNEQFF.

V gene TRBV18 combines with J gene TRBJ1-2; D ambiguous. V was pared by 1 base and J by 1 base, with 10 bases between. CDR1 and CDR2 from the germline V gene are KGHSH and LQKENI. The CDR3 length is 15 residues. Written as DNA, the CDR3 is TGTGCCAGCTCACCACGGGCTGCGAGTAACTATGGCTACACCTTC. Its translation is CASSPRAASNYGYTF.

This clonotype was counted at least ten times. The J gene is TRBJ1-3, the V gene TRBV18, with D uncertain. The CDR3 is made up of 14 amino acids. Germline lookup yields CDR1 KGHSH and CDR2 LQKENI. V gave up 2 bases and J gave up 0 bases, with 5 bases separating them. The CDR3 is CASSPYSSGNTIYF. The CDR3 DNA reads TGTGCCAGCTCACCATACTCCTCTGGAAACACCATATATTTT.

Ten or more counts support this clonotype. The gene calls are TRBV12-3 or TRBV12-4 and TRBJ1-1; D unclear. Trimming stripped 3 bases from V and 1 base from J, with 9 bases between. This CDR3 is built from 14 residues. The CDR3 sequence is CASSFSGRNTEAFF. In nucleotides, the CDR3 is TGTGCCAGCAGTTTCTCTGGGAGGAACACTGAAGCTTTCTTT.

This clonotype was recorded a few times. The rearrangement uses TRBV28 and TRBJ2-1; 11 nucleotides line up with TRBD1. The length of the CDR3 is 16 residues. Germline assignment: CDR1 MDHEN and CDR2 SYDVKM. V gave up 7 bases and J gave up 4 bases; unmatched junction bases: 9. CDR3 DNA: TGTGCCAGCACCCGGCACTGGGACAGGGGGTACAATGAGCAGTTCTTC. Translated, it gives CASTRHWDRGYNEQFF. The whole variable domain, filled in from reference TRBV28 and TRBJ2-1, reads DVKVTQSSRYLVKRTGEKVFLECVQDMDHENMFWYRQDPGLGLRLIYFSYDVKMKEKGDIPEGYSVSREKKERFSLILESASTNQTSMYLCASTRHWDRGYNEQFFGPGTRLTVL.

The rearrangement joins TRBV3-1 to TRBJ2-7, with TRBD2 identical over 9 bases. The CDR3 spans 18 residues. The V gene end was trimmed by 4 bases and the J gene end by 0 bases; junction bases not matched to a gene: 13. Germline V lookup: CDR1 LGHDT, CDR2 YNNKEL (reference sequence). The CDR3 loop reads CASSPLGSGGSSSYEQYF. In nucleotides, the CDR3 is TGTGCCAGCAGCCCACTGGGCAGCGGGGGGTCCAGCTCCTACGAGCAGTACTTC.

The chain couples TRBV12-3 or TRBV12-4 to TRBJ2-1; D is possibly TRBD1 or TRBD2 (5 bases each). The CDR3 loop spans 16 amino acids. V lost 6 bases to trimming and J lost 8 bases, with 23 bases between them. CDR3 DNA sequence: TGTGCCAGCAGAGCACCCGGGACGACTATGGGGGATGAGCAGTTCTTC. Translation: CASRAPGTTMGDEQFF.